A selection of T cell receptor beta chains follows, all from one sample in a study of OX40 agonist ivuxolimab in advanced cancers. Some clones are missing from TCRdb's copy, which holds only in-frame ones; the method was immunoSEQ multiplex PCR. The sample comprises around 68,000 clones, about 90% of which are singletons, and about 0.31% rests with the top ten. Sequencing was performed on CD4+ or CD8+ T cells sorted from blood, taken in a trial of the OX40 agonist ivuxolimab. The receptors stem from an adult with an advanced solid tumor such as melanoma, head and neck, liver or kidney cancer. Each CDR3 is given with its conserved first and last residue. Fields, in order: V gene, J gene, CDR3 protein.

v_call: TRBV11-1
j_call: TRBJ2-1
cdr3_aa: CASSPRLAGNYNEQFF

v_call: TRBV6-1
j_call: TRBJ2-5
cdr3_aa: CASSEQGQETQYF

v_call: TRBV5-5
j_call: TRBJ1-2
cdr3_aa: CASSQIQGKYGYTF

v_call: TRBV6-5
j_call: TRBJ1-5
cdr3_aa: CASSSRQYSNQPQHF

v_call: TRBV6-5
j_call: TRBJ2-7
cdr3_aa: CASSSDRGYEQYF

v_call: TRBV6-5
j_call: TRBJ2-1
cdr3_aa: CASSSRLAGGPGEQFF

v_call: TRBV28
j_call: TRBJ2-3
cdr3_aa: CATKTGGRWPSTDTQYF

v_call: TRBV4-1
j_call: TRBJ2-4
cdr3_aa: CASSPWGQGDIQYF

v_call: TRBV4-1
j_call: TRBJ2-7
cdr3_aa: CASSTGLAGPYEQYF

v_call: TRBV7-9
j_call: TRBJ2-1
cdr3_aa: CASSERLAGSYNEQFF

v_call: TRBV6-5
j_call: TRBJ1-2
cdr3_aa: CASSYRENYGYTF

v_call: TRBV6-4
j_call: TRBJ2-3
cdr3_aa: CASSDRSSGDTQYF

v_call: TRBV19
j_call: TRBJ2-1
cdr3_aa: CASSWGQGGHEQFF

v_call: TRBV15
j_call: TRBJ2-2
cdr3_aa: CATSRRLAGVTGELFF

v_call: TRBV4-1
j_call: TRBJ2-2
cdr3_aa: CASSKSGGNTGELFF

v_call: TRBV6-5
j_call: TRBJ2-7
cdr3_aa: CASSYSRGISYEQYF

v_call: TRBV19
j_call: TRBJ2-7
cdr3_aa: CASSIRQRSDEQYF

v_call: TRBV19
j_call: TRBJ2-2
cdr3_aa: CASSPDWNTGELFF

v_call: TRBV2
j_call: TRBJ1-2
cdr3_aa: CASSERQGRVGGYTF

v_call: TRBV6-1
j_call: TRBJ1-2
cdr3_aa: CASSWATGESSGYTF

v_call: TRBV19
j_call: TRBJ2-5
cdr3_aa: CASSRARETQYF

v_call: TRBV15
j_call: TRBJ2-1
cdr3_aa: CATSRDTSGLVNEQFF

v_call: TRBV18
j_call: TRBJ2-3
cdr3_aa: CASSPTQDTQYF

v_call: TRBV2
j_call: TRBJ2-2
cdr3_aa: CASRGGGPVGELFF

v_call: TRBV19
j_call: TRBJ1-3
cdr3_aa: CASSIGGGNTIYF

v_call: TRBV9
j_call: TRBJ2-3
cdr3_aa: CASSPEGGRTDTQYF

v_call: TRBV21-1
j_call: TRBJ2-1
cdr3_aa: CASSEPAGELSRVGNEQFF

v_call: TRBV28
j_call: TRBJ2-7
cdr3_aa: CASRTSGAKQYF

v_call: TRBV9
j_call: TRBJ1-2
cdr3_aa: CASSVTGTYGYTF

v_call: TRBV7-9
j_call: TRBJ2-3
cdr3_aa: CASSTRLAGGLSDTQYF

v_call: TRBV9
j_call: TRBJ2-6
cdr3_aa: CASSVGGGAGANVLTF

v_call: TRBV19
j_call: TRBJ1-5
cdr3_aa: CASSAKGRQPQHF

v_call: TRBV25-1
j_call: TRBJ1-6
cdr3_aa: CASSGLGQLSPLHF

v_call: TRBV27
j_call: TRBJ2-2
cdr3_aa: CASSLSQTNTGELFF

v_call: TRBV2
j_call: TRBJ1-5
cdr3_aa: CASSESGGQPQHF

v_call: TRBV19
j_call: TRBJ1-1
cdr3_aa: CASTNRLTEAFF

v_call: TRBV7-8
j_call: TRBJ1-4
cdr3_aa: CASSFRDRDEKLFF

v_call: TRBV28
j_call: TRBJ2-5
cdr3_aa: CASRGQGFETQYF

v_call: TRBV10-3
j_call: TRBJ2-2
cdr3_aa: CAISERRLAGVTNTGELFF

v_call: TRBV4-1
j_call: TRBJ2-5
cdr3_aa: CASSQEPTAETQYF

v_call: TRBV7-9
j_call: TRBJ2-2
cdr3_aa: CASSLTGTGELFF

v_call: TRBV6-5
j_call: TRBJ2-6
cdr3_aa: CASQTGSDGANVLTF

v_call: TRBV27
j_call: TRBJ2-1
cdr3_aa: CASSSRDSSYNEQFF

v_call: TRBV4-2
j_call: TRBJ1-5
cdr3_aa: CASSQETDQPQHF

v_call: TRBV9
j_call: TRBJ1-3
cdr3_aa: CASSPSTGRGNTIYF

v_call: TRBV7-2
j_call: TRBJ2-1
cdr3_aa: CASSPQGGSYNEQFF

v_call: TRBV5-1
j_call: TRBJ2-7
cdr3_aa: CASSLGQGALSYEQYF

v_call: TRBV7-2
j_call: TRBJ1-4
cdr3_aa: CASSLGGQPTNEKLFF

v_call: TRBV18
j_call: TRBJ1-1
cdr3_aa: CASSPHRLQGDKMDTEAFF

v_call: TRBV7-9
j_call: TRBJ1-1
cdr3_aa: CASFQWGRGAEAFF

v_call: TRBV4-2
j_call: TRBJ2-1
cdr3_aa: CASSPLAGGPHNEQFF

v_call: TRBV27
j_call: TRBJ2-7
cdr3_aa: CASSSRFAYEQYF

v_call: TRBV6-1
j_call: TRBJ1-4
cdr3_aa: CASSGTGGNEKLFF

v_call: TRBV28
j_call: TRBJ2-2
cdr3_aa: CASSLWRLAGGPGELFF

v_call: TRBV30
j_call: TRBJ2-1
cdr3_aa: CAWSVARTGVSEQFF

v_call: TRBV19
j_call: TRBJ2-1
cdr3_aa: CASSPGSEQFF

v_call: TRBV5-1
j_call: TRBJ2-7
cdr3_aa: CASRAGVTAYEQYF

v_call: TRBV2
j_call: TRBJ2-2
cdr3_aa: CASSAGRTGELFF